The rows below give T cell receptor beta chains drawn from one sample of a study of yellow fever vaccine responses in identical twins. TCRdb ran MiXCR on the RT-PCR reads and lists one entry per CDR3 protein. This table has about 6,900 distinct CDR3 sequences, roughly 89% appearing once. Sequenced here: T cells from blood (PBMCs), unsorted or a sorted subset (not recorded which), sampled before or after yellow fever vaccination (not recorded which). The receptors here all came from a woman between 18 and 30 years old who received the yellow fever vaccine. Each CDR3 is given with its conserved first and last residue. D genes are given only for firm matches. Part of the rows lack a size; the others show once, few, many or a class for expanded clones.

v_gene,abundance,d_gene,j_gene,CDR3aa,CDR3nt
TRBV29-1,.,.,TRBJ2-7,CSVARTGLTYEQYF,TGCAGCGTAGCCCGCACAGGCCTGACCTACGAGCAGTACTTC
TRBV27,.,TRBD2,TRBJ2-1,CASSLFTSGLDYNEQFF,TGTGCCAGCAGTTTATTTACTAGCGGTCTCGATTACAATGAGCAGTTCTTC
TRBV11-3,.,.,TRBJ2-5,CASSLESGAIETQYF,TGTGCCAGCAGCTTAGAGTCAGGGGCAATAGAGACCCAGTACTTC
TRBV13,.,TRBD1,TRBJ2-7,CASSMTGLSYEQYF,TGTGCCAGCAGCATGACAGGGCTCTCCTACGAGCAGTACTTC
TRBV27,.,TRBD2,TRBJ2-7,CASSLRGTTYEQYF,TGTGCCAGCAGTCTCCGGGGGACTACCTACGAGCAGTACTTC
TRBV4-2,.,TRBD2,TRBJ2-3,CASSQQFSGTSTADTQYF,TGTGCCAGCAGCCAACAATTTTCCGGGACTAGCACCGCAGATACGCAGTATTTT
TRBV12-3/TRBV12-4,.,TRBD1,TRBJ2-7,CASSLGTGGSFSYEQYF,TGTGCCAGCAGTTTGGGGACAGGGGGTTCTTTTAGTTACGAGCAGTACTTC
TRBV7-9,once,TRBD1,TRBJ2-7,CASSSTGELPYEQYF,TGTGCCAGCAGTTCCACAGGGGAACTTCCCTACGAGCAGTACTTC
TRBV7-3,.,.,TRBJ1-1,CASSLGTPNTEAFF,TGTGCCAGCAGCTTAGGGACACCGAACACTGAAGCTTTCTTT
TRBV2,few,.,TRBJ2-7,CASSVGYEQYF,TGTGCCAGCAGTGTTGGCTACGAGCAGTACTTC
TRBV28,.,TRBD1,TRBJ2-1,CASSTPEGQGAVNEQFF,TGTGCCAGCAGTACCCCCGAGGGACAGGGGGCGGTCAATGAGCAGTTCTTC
TRBV11-3,few,TRBD2,TRBJ2-7,CASSAAGGAYEQYF,TGTGCCAGCAGCGCAGCGGGAGGGGCCTACGAGCAGTACTTC
TRBV29-1,.,.,TRBJ2-7,CSVETIGETSSYEQYF,TGCAGCGTTGAGACGATTGGAGAGACTTCTTCCTACGAGCAGTACTTC
TRBV5-6,.,.,TRBJ1-1,CASSWALLGTEAFF,TGTGCCAGCAGCTGGGCCCTTTTAGGCACTGAAGCTTTCTTT
TRBV2,.,TRBD2,TRBJ2-1,CARITTSGGVNEQFF,TGTGCCAGGATAACTACTAGCGGGGGGGTGAATGAGCAGTTCTTC
TRBV7-3,once,.,TRBJ2-7,CASSLYRGTYEQYF,TGTGCCAGCAGCTTATATCGAGGTACCTACGAGCAGTACTTC
TRBV29-1,few,TRBD1,TRBJ2-7,CSVEDSGTGYEQYF,TGCAGCGTTGAAGACTCCGGGACAGGCTACGAGCAGTACTTC
TRBV7-9,.,.,TRBJ2-7,CASTSGSDYEQYF,TGTGCCAGCACCTCCGGGTCCGACTACGAGCAGTACTTC
TRBV11-1,.,.,TRBJ1-1,CASSYAWSRDNTEAFF,TGTGCCAGTAGCTACGCTTGGAGCCGGGATAACACTGAAGCTTTCTTT
TRBV12-3/TRBV12-4,.,.,TRBJ1-5,CASSQFSNQPQHF,TGTGCCAGCAGCCAGTTTAGCAATCAGCCCCAGCATTTT
TRBV30,.,.,TRBJ2-7,CAWSVQSGRIDYEQYF,TGTGCCTGGAGTGTACAATCCGGGCGGATAGACTACGAGCAGTACTTC
TRBV6-2/TRBV6-3,.,.,TRBJ1-1,CASELEQNTEAFF,TGTGCCAGCGAATTGGAACAGAACACTGAAGCTTTCTTT
TRBV12-3/TRBV12-4,.,.,TRBJ2-1,CASSLSGEQFF,TGTGCCAGCAGTTTAAGCGGCGAGCAGTTCTTC
TRBV11-1,.,.,TRBJ2-3,CASSPYLTSTDTQYF,TGTGCCAGCAGCCCCTACCTTACTAGCACAGATACGCAGTATTTT
TRBV19,.,TRBD2,TRBJ2-7,CASSERDGYEQYF,TGTGCCAGTAGCGAGCGGGACGGCTACGAGCAGTACTTC
TRBV7-2,.,.,TRBJ2-7,CASSLVVYEQCF,TGTGCCAGCAGCTTAGTTGTCTACGAGCAGTGCTTC
TRBV20-1,.,.,TRBJ2-5,CSASGGLQETQYF,TGCAGTGCTAGCGGGGGGCTCCAAGAGACCCAGTACTTC
TRBV7-9,.,TRBD2,TRBJ2-7,CASSYLAGSYEQYF,TGTGCCAGCAGCTATTTAGCGGGCTCCTACGAGCAGTACTTC
TRBV7-9,.,.,TRBJ1-3,CASSRQGTARPGNTIYF,TGTGCCAGCAGCCGCCAGGGGACTGCCAGGCCTGGAAACACCATATATTTT
TRBV28,few,.,TRBJ2-7,CASSFPAVAYEQYF,TGTGCCAGCAGTTTTCCGGCCGTTGCCTACGAGCAGTACTTC
TRBV7-9,.,TRBD2,TRBJ2-7,CASSLSPGLAVYEQYF,TGTGCCAGCAGCTTAAGTCCTGGACTAGCGGTCTACGAGCAGTACTTC
TRBV5-3,few,.,TRBJ2-5,CATRVSGLQETQYF,TGTGCCACCCGGGTGTCTGGATTACAAGAGACCCAGTACTTC